Below, 2 T cell receptor beta chains from the same sample are listed, as sequenced in a study of T-cell reconstitution after alpha-beta-depleted transplantation in children. Unique molecular identifiers were used to barcode this TCRbeta library. TCRdb fed the PCR reads into MiXCR, producing one record per CDR3 protein. The sample holds tens of thousands of distinct CDR3 sequences, around 4.7% seen once. This sample comprised PBMCs, mostly from graft donor cells, obtained 180 days after TCRalphabeta/CD19-depleted stem cell transplant. Receptors originate from a boy younger than two who had a stem cell transplant for acute myeloid leukemia, so the T cells may come from the graft donor.

This clonotype was found many times. This chain links TRBV10-3 with TRBJ1-1; a weak D match, TRBD1 (6 bases). Germline CDR1 reads ENHRY; CDR2 reads SYGVKD. Trimming removed 3 bases at V and 4 bases at J, with 6 bases between. There are 12 residues in the CDR3. CDR3 amino acids: CAISEGGTEAFF. In DNA, the CDR3 is TGTGCCATCAGTGAAGGGGGCACTGAAGCTTTCTTT.

This clonotype occurred many times. The V and J genes are TRBV29-1 and TRBJ2-7, with D perhaps matching TRBD1 (6 bases). Germline loops: CDR1 SQVTM, CDR2 ANQGSEA. The V gene lost 5 bases and the J gene lost 6 bases, with 11 bases spanning the gap. CDR3 length equals 11 residues. CDR3 sequence: CSVNRGSEQYF. In DNA form, the CDR3 reads TGCAGCGTTAATAGGGGGAGCGAGCAGTACTTC.